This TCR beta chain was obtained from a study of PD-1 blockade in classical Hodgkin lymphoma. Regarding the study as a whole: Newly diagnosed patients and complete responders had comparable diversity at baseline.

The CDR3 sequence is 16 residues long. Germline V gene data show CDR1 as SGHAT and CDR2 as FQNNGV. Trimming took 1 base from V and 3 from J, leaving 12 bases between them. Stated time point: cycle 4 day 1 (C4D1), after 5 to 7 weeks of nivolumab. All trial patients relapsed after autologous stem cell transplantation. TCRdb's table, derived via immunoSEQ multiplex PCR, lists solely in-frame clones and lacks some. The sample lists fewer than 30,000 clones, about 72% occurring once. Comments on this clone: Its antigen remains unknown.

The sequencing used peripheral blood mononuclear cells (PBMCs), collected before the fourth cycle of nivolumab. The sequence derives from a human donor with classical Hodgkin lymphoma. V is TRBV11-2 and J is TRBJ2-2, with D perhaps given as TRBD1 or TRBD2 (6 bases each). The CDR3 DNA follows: TGTGCCAGCAGCTTAGGCGCGGGGACACACACCGGGGAGCTGTTTTTT. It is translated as CASSLGAGTHTGELFF.